The rows below give T cell receptor beta chains drawn from one sample of a study of blood T cell repertoires in COVID-19. Produced via immunoSEQ multiplex PCR; TCRdb's table is partial and in-frame only. The sample records roughly 300,000 clones, more than 75% being singletons. Sequencing was done on a sample of PBMCs or T cells enriched from blood (not recorded which). The origin of the receptors is a man between 25 and 39 years old who had recovered from COVID-19. Both conserved end residues are trimmed from each CDR3.

TRBJ2-3,TRBV7-2,ASSRRLAALPDTQY
TRBJ2-5,TRBV27,ASRKRGGAGETQY
TRBJ1-1,TRBV15,ATSREPEGDTEAF
TRBJ2-1,TRBV6-5,ASSYSTSGENEQF
TRBJ2-2,TRBV7-2,ASSLELAGSSNTGELF
TRBJ2-7,TRBV9,ASSGQGYEQY
TRBJ2-6,TRBV5-6,ASSPTGANVLT
TRBJ2-3,TRBV5-1,ASSTWTASTDTQY
TRBJ1-2,TRBV7-9,ASSLSRGGART
TRBJ1-1,TRBV18,ASSPLSRNTEAF
TRBJ2-3,TRBV10-3,AISPEPDTQY
TRBJ2-1,TRBV10-3,AISDLSYHEQF
TRBJ2-1,TRBV3-1/TRBV3-2,ASSPSMGVYNEQF
TRBJ1-5,TRBV18,ASSPQGFNQPQH
TRBJ1-1,TRBV7-9,ASSRTGTNTEAF
TRBJ2-5,TRBV28,ASSRWDRGETQY
TRBJ2-2,TRBV11-2,ASSVGLAGGNTGELF
TRBJ1-6,TRBV7-9,ASSPQGRRGQSPLH
TRBJ1-1,TRBV13,ASSLGVGGGNTEAF
TRBJ2-7,TRBV7-2,ASSLARTEPPYEQY
TRBJ2-7,TRBV2,ASSEAQDTFWAEQY
TRBJ1-2,TRBV29-1,SVEDLGQEANYGYT
TRBJ2-1,TRBV5-1,ASSHGLADYNEQF
TRBJ1-5,TRBV6-5,ASISQGNNQPQH
TRBJ2-2,TRBV19,ASSIRALNTGELF
TRBJ1-4,TRBV24-1,ATSDSRVVNEKLF
TRBJ1-4,TRBV10-1,ASSDAQEGEKLF
TRBJ2-7,TRBV7-2,ASSPPSGSRSYEQY
TRBJ1-2,TRBV14,ASSQVRQAGYT
TRBJ1-5,TRBV10-2,ASRGQPGSNQPQH
TRBJ2-1,TRBV11-3,ASSSRGNNEQF
TRBJ1-1,TRBV7-6,ASSPNEGF
TRBJ1-1,TRBV27,ASSFNRPRGGTEAF
TRBJ1-1,TRBV18,ASSRTGVDRSTEAF
TRBJ1-6,TRBV2,ASHSSVSPLH